A selection of T cell receptor beta chains follows, all from one sample in a study of blood T cell repertoires in COVID-19. The data were produced by immunoSEQ multiplex PCR, yet TCRdb's version contains in-frame clones alone and is incomplete. The table includes a few hundred thousand clones, approximately 83% detected once. Specimen: peripheral blood. These TCRs come from a person aged 65 to 85 with COVID-19, enrolled during active disease. Each CDR3 is given with its conserved first and last residue. D genes are given only for firm matches. Clone size is not always given. Where it is, it says once, few, many or a class for expanded clones.

V	D	size	J	DNA	CDR3
TRBV19	TRBD2	NA	TRBJ2-1	TGTGCCAGTAAAACCGGACTAGCGGGAGATGGTGAGCAGTTCTTC	CASKTGLAGDGEQFF
TRBV30	NA	NA	TRBJ1-1	TGTGCCTGGAGTGCCAGCGGAATGAACACTGAAGCTTTCTTT	CAWSASGMNTEAFF
TRBV5-1	NA	NA	TRBJ1-1	TGCGCCAGCAGCGAGACACAGGTGAACACTGAAGCTTTCTTT	CASSETQVNTEAFF
TRBV27	NA	NA	TRBJ2-5	TGTGCCAGCAGTTTAAGTTTGCGAGAGACCCAGTACTTC	CASSLSLRETQYF
TRBV14	TRBD1	few	TRBJ1-1	TGTGCCAGCAGCCAAGAAGGAGGGAGGACAGGGGGCACTGAAGCTTTCTTT	CASSQEGGRTGGTEAFF
TRBV10-3	TRBD1	NA	TRBJ1-5	TGTGCCATCAGTTACGACAGGGAAGGTCAGCCCCAGCATTTT	CAISYDREGQPQHF
TRBV30	NA	NA	TRBJ1-4	TGTGCCTGGTCTGCGGGAACCCTTAATGAAAAACTGTTTTTT	CAWSAGTLNEKLFF
TRBV27	NA	NA	TRBJ2-7	TGTGCCAGCAACCTTGGACAGCCCGTCGTAGGCTACGAGCAGTACTTC	CASNLGQPVVGYEQYF
TRBV6-2/TRBV6-3	TRBD2	NA	TRBJ2-1	TGTGCCAGCAGTCTCGAGCGGGGCGAGCAGTTCTTC	CASSLERGEQFF
TRBV3-1/TRBV3-2	TRBD1	NA	TRBJ1-6	TGTGCCAGCAGCCATGGGACAGAAAATTCACCCCTCCACTTT	CASSHGTENSPLHF
TRBV7-3	TRBD1	NA	TRBJ2-3	TGTGCCAGCAGCGCTGACAGGGCTCGGTATACGCAGTATTTT	CASSADRARYTQYF
TRBV29-1	NA	NA	TRBJ2-1	TGCAGCGTTGGTCCCGCGACTTCCTACAATGAGCAGTTCTTC	CSVGPATSYNEQFF
TRBV19	TRBD1	NA	TRBJ2-3	TGTGCCAGTAGTATTCAGACAGGGGGCCCCAGAGCTACGCAGTATTTT	CASSIQTGGPRATQYF
TRBV30	TRBD1	NA	TRBJ1-2	TGTGCCTGGAGTGACAGGGGGCGCGTCTATGGCTACACCTTC	CAWSDRGRVYGYTF
TRBV28	NA	NA	TRBJ1-2	TGTGCCAGCAGTTCCACACCAACGACAGGTCCAGGCTACACCTTC	CASSSTPTTGPGYTF
TRBV28	NA	once	TRBJ1-6	TGTGCCAGCGGCAGGCGGGTGGATAATTCACCCCTCCACTTT	CASGRRVDNSPLHF
TRBV7-2	NA	NA	TRBJ2-7	TGTGCCAGCAGCTTAGGAGCCTCCTTGAGGTCCTACGAGCAGTACTTC	CASSLGASLRSYEQYF
TRBV6-6	TRBD2	NA	TRBJ2-1	TGTGCCAGCATCCCCTCGGTTGCGGGAGGGTACAATGAGCAGTTCTTC	CASIPSVAGGYNEQFF
TRBV7-2	TRBD2	NA	TRBJ2-1	TGTGCCAGCAGCGGCGGGCGGGGGGCTCACCACAATGAGCAGTTCTTC	CASSGGRGAHHNEQFF
TRBV20-1	TRBD1	few	TRBJ2-7	TGCAGTGCTAGTGAGGGGGCTCTATACGAGCAGTACTTC	CSASEGALYEQYF
TRBV7-2	TRBD1	NA	TRBJ1-2	TGTGCCAGCAGGATCCGGGACAGTGCAGGTTCTGGCTACACCTTC	CASRIRDSAGSGYTF
TRBV5-1	NA	NA	TRBJ2-7	TGCGCCAGCAGCTTGAGGACGGGGGATGGCGAGCAGTACTTC	CASSLRTGDGEQYF
TRBV9	TRBD1	NA	TRBJ2-2	TGTGCCAGCAGCGCTACCGGGACAGGGGATTCAACCGGGGAGCTGTTTTTT	CASSATGTGDSTGELFF
TRBV7-9	NA	NA	TRBJ2-3	TGTGCCAGCAGCGGTGGACAGTACACAGATACGCAGTATTTT	CASSGGQYTDTQYF
TRBV19	TRBD2	NA	TRBJ2-1	TGTGCCAGTTCCGCCGGGGGGGCCCGATACAATGAGCAGTTCTTC	CASSAGGARYNEQFF
TRBV5-4	TRBD2	few	TRBJ2-1	TGTGCCAGCAGCCCCCCGGGTAGCGGGGGGTCTGAGCAGTTCTTC	CASSPPGSGGSEQFF
TRBV6-6	TRBD2	NA	TRBJ2-7	TGTGCCAGCAGCCAAAGGGACTACGGCATTTACGAGCAGTACTTC	CASSQRDYGIYEQYF
TRBV7-9	TRBD1	NA	TRBJ1-2	TGTGCCAGCAGCTTAGGACAGGGCTATGGCTACACCTTC	CASSLGQGYGYTF
TRBV28	TRBD1	NA	TRBJ1-2	TGTGCCAGCAGTGCGGGACAGGGCCGGGGCTACACCTTC	CASSAGQGRGYTF
TRBV12-3/TRBV12-4	NA	NA	TRBJ2-2	TGTGCCAGCACCCGGGTTTCCGGGGAGCTGTTTTTT	CASTRVSGELFF
TRBV5-6	TRBD1	NA	TRBJ1-6	TGTGCCAGCAGCTCCTTCGCGGACAGGGGCCCCTATAATTCACCCCTCCACTTT	CASSSFADRGPYNSPLHF
TRBV28	TRBD2	NA	TRBJ2-1	TGTGCCAGCAGCCTTATTAGCGGGGCCATATACAATGAGCAGTTCTTC	CASSLISGAIYNEQFF
TRBV7-2	NA	NA	TRBJ1-2	TGTGCCAGCAGCTCGGAGAGTTTTAACTATGGCTACACCTTC	CASSSESFNYGYTF
TRBV12-3/TRBV12-4	NA	NA	TRBJ1-2	TGTGCCAGCAGTTTGGCAGGCAACCATGGCTACACCTTC	CASSLAGNHGYTF
TRBV6-2/TRBV6-3	NA	many	TRBJ1-1	TGTGCCAGCAGTTTCTCGTCAGGTGACACTGAAGCTTTCTTT	CASSFSSGDTEAFF
TRBV6-1	TRBD2	NA	TRBJ2-4	TGTGCCAGCAGTGAACGGGAGGGAAACATTCAGTACTTC	CASSEREGNIQYF
TRBV6-4	NA	NA	TRBJ1-6	TGTGCCAGCAGTAAGACCGGGGATACAAATTCACCCCTCCACTTT	CASSKTGDTNSPLHF
TRBV6-5	TRBD1	NA	TRBJ1-1	TGTGCCAGCAGTCAAAATCAGGGGGTGGGTGAAGCTTTCTTT	CASSQNQGVGEAFF
TRBV12-3/TRBV12-4	NA	NA	TRBJ2-7	TGTGCCAGCAGTTCGGTCCCCTACGAGCAGTACTTC	CASSSVPYEQYF
TRBV5-1	NA	NA	TRBJ2-7	TGCGCCAGCAGCGAATCCCCACAGGGCACCCACGAGCAGTACTTC	CASSESPQGTHEQYF
TRBV11-2	TRBD2	NA	TRBJ2-1	TGTGCCAGCAGCTTAACTAGCGGGCCTAGGGACAACAATGAGCAGTTCTTC	CASSLTSGPRDNNEQFF
TRBV5-4	TRBD2	NA	TRBJ2-1	TGTGCCAGCAGGGCAGTATCTAGCGGGAGAGTAAGCTCCTACAATGAGCAGTTCTTC	CASRAVSSGRVSSYNEQFF
TRBV7-9	NA	NA	TRBJ2-2	TGTGCCAGCAGCTTAACTGATGGGGGGGCCGAGAACGGGGAGCTGTTTTTT	CASSLTDGGAENGELFF
TRBV5-6	NA	NA	TRBJ1-6	TGTGCCAGCAGCTTGGCCGAGAGTAGGAGCTCCTATAATTCACCCCTCCACTTT	CASSLAESRSSYNSPLHF
TRBV24-1	TRBD1	NA	TRBJ1-1	TGTGCCACCAGACGAGGACAGGGCCGAGCTTTCTTT	CATRRGQGRAFF
TRBV4-3	NA	once	TRBJ1-1	TGCGCCAGCAGCCTACACCAGGGTAACACTGAAGCTTTCTTT	CASSLHQGNTEAFF
TRBV28	TRBD1	NA	TRBJ1-2	TGTGCCAGCAGTCCCAACCGGGACAGGGGCCTTTACACCTTC	CASSPNRDRGLYTF
TRBV5-1	TRBD1	NA	TRBJ1-6	TGCGCCAGCAGTTCGGGACAGGGTGTTGTTTCACCCCTCCACTTT	CASSSGQGVVSPLHF
TRBV5-1	NA	NA	TRBJ1-6	TGCGCCAGCAGGGCGACAGCCGTTGGGAATTCACCCCTCCACTTT	CASRATAVGNSPLHF
TRBV7-2	TRBD1	few	TRBJ1-6	TGTGCCAGCAGCTTTGGGACAGGTGGATCACCCCTCCACTTT	CASSFGTGGSPLHF
TRBV11-2	NA	NA	TRBJ2-2	TGTGCCAGCAGCTTAGATCGGGACGGGGAGCTGTTTTTT	CASSLDRDGELFF
TRBV27	NA	NA	TRBJ2-2	TGTGCCAGCAGTGCGGGCCACCTTAACACCGGGGAGCTGTTTTTT	CASSAGHLNTGELFF
TRBV6-2/TRBV6-3	NA	NA	TRBJ1-2	TGTGCCAGCAGTTTGGCGCGGAACTATGGCTACACCTTC	CASSLARNYGYTF
TRBV2	TRBD2	NA	TRBJ2-5	TGTGCCAGCAGTGTGGCTAGCGGGAATGGAGAGACCCAGTACTTC	CASSVASGNGETQYF
TRBV27	NA	once	TRBJ2-3	TGTGCCCCCCTGCAGGGCATGCACACAGATACGCAGTATTTT	CAPLQGMHTDTQYF
TRBV5-8	NA	NA	TRBJ2-7	TGTGCCAGCAGCCCTACGGTCTCCTACGAGCAGTACTTC	CASSPTVSYEQYF
TRBV28	NA	many	TRBJ1-1	TGTGCCAGCAGTTCGGTCCTAATGTTCGAAGCTTTCTTT	CASSSVLMFEAFF
TRBV4-2	TRBD1	NA	TRBJ1-5	TGTGCCAGCAGGAGGGACAGTGATAGCAATCAGCCCCAGCATTTT	CASRRDSDSNQPQHF
TRBV5-5	TRBD1	NA	TRBJ2-7	TGTGCCAGCAGCTTGAAGGGACAGGGTCACGAGCAGTACTTC	CASSLKGQGHEQYF